The clone carrying this T cell receptor beta chain was seen many times. Germline V CDR1 and CDR2: SNHLY, FYNNEI. CDR3 size: 14 residues. V gave up 6 bases and J gave up 5 bases; unmatched junction bases: 8. Authors of the study amplified TCR beta CDR3 regions from RNA transcripts. RT-PCR in the first round (using the HTBI primer set) targeted the TCR CDR3. Each CDR3 protein gets one entry after TCRdb re-called the multiplex PCR reads with MiXCR. This sample has some 620,000 distinct CDR3 sequences, with about a sixth found just once. The sample belongs to a study of T cells in Graves' hyperthyroidism and ophthalmopathy.

Input material: blood. This receptor was taken from a woman in her 30s with Graves' hyperthyroidism. The genes are TRBV2 and TRBJ2-7, with TRBD1 identical over 9 bases. CDR3 sequence: CASRAGTGNDEQYF. CDR3 nucleotides: TGTGCCAGCAGGGCCGGGACAGGGAACGACGAGCAGTACTTC.